This TCR beta chain was sequenced for a study of vaccination effects on CD4 cells after COVID-19. Across the whole study: Samples that were drawn after vaccination came a median of 72 days after the second dose. A density of approximately 2.2 million PBMC per well was used; these cells were cultured with about 10 IU/ml IL-2 and about 10 ug/ml peptides.

The V and J ends lost 4 bases and 8 bases, in that order; junction bases with no gene match: 9. CDR1 and CDR2 (germline): LGHNA, YNFKEQ. The CDR3 totals 14 residues. CD4+ T cell isolation took place after approximately 11 days of culture. Each participant was given two doses of one vaccine (BNT162b2 or mRNA-1273). On days 3 and 7, fresh IL-2 medium replaced half the medium. Study results and limitations: Limitations: small convalescent group and missing early post-infection timepoints.

Some clones are missing from TCRdb's copy, which holds only in-frame ones; the method was immunoSEQ multiplex PCR. The repertoire holds approximately 60,000 clones, with approximately 80% as singletons. Worth noting for this clone: Antigen unknown.

The material was CD4+ T cells from PBMCs cultured without peptide, obtained after COVID-19 vaccination. The chain combines TRBV4-2 with TRBJ1-2; TRBD1 matches at 8 bases. This clonotype originated in a human donor who received a COVID-19 vaccine. For the CDR3, the DNA is TGTGCCAGCAGCCTCCTCGGACAGGGCGACGGCTACACCTTC. This sequence encodes CASSLLGQGDGYTF.